This T cell receptor beta chain was profiled in a study of cytomegalovirus exposure and HLA in healthy donors. General observations from the study: The classifier reportedly diagnosed cytomegalovirus status with high sensitivity and specificity.

Worth noting for this clone: The antigen is not known.

Method: immunoSEQ multiplex PCR; TCRdb's copy keeps in-frame clones and lacks some. The sample lists some 200,000 clones, 86% occurring once. Sequenced input: PBMCs. The TCR sequence derives from a man aged 30 to 45 in good health and CMV-seropositive.

The CDR3 region is CASSLGPRTGETETQYF. The DNA of the CDR3 is TGTGCCAGCAGCTTAGGCCCACGGACAGGGGAGACGGAGACCCAGTACTTC. The V gene is TRBV7-8, the J gene TRBJ2-5, with 9 bases identical to TRBD1. The CDR3 is 17 amino acids. Germline trimming cut 1 base from V and 5 bases from J; bases unmatched to any gene: 11. Germline V gives CDR1 SGHVS, CDR2 FQNEAQ.